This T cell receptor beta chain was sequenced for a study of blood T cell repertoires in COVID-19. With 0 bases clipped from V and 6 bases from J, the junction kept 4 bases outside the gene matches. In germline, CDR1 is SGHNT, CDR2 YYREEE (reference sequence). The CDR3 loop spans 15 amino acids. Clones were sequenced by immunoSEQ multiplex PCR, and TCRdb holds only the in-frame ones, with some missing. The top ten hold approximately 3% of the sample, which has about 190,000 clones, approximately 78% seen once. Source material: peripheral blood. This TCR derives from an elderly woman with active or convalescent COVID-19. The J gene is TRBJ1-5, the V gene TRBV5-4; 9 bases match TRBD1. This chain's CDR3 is CASSLDRGPTQPQHF. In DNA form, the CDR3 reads TGTGCCAGCAGCTTGGACAGGGGGCCGACTCAGCCCCAGCATTTT.